This T cell receptor (beta chain) was profiled in a study of cytomegalovirus exposure and HLA in healthy donors. Regarding the study as a whole: Most TCR beta V segments were productive about 90% or about 30% of the time in an earlier analysis.

As regards this clone: The antigen remains unidentified.

CDR1 and CDR2 from the germline V gene are MDHEN and SYDVKM. J lost 7 bases, V lost 6 bases, and 8 bases had no gene match. The CDR3 is 13 residues long. The PCR was carried out with 60 Vbeta primers and 13 Jbeta primers. Assay: immunoSEQ multiplex PCR; the TCRdb copy retains only in-frame clones and omits some. The listing contains 140,000 to 150,000 clones. V gene TRBV28 combines with J gene TRBJ2-7, with 8 bases matching TRBD1. Sequencing input: PBMCs. This receptor was identified in a woman aged 50 to 65 in good health and CMV-seronegative. This CDR3 reads CASRNPGTGEQYF. In DNA form, the CDR3 reads TGTGCCAGCAGAAACCCGGGGACAGGTGAGCAGTACTTC.